The 24 T cell receptor beta chains below all came from one sample that was sequenced in a study of OX40 agonist ivuxolimab in advanced cancers. Library preparation used the immunoSEQ multiplex PCR assay. As stored in TCRdb, this immuneACCESS dataset retains in-frame rearrangements with V and J assigned. A fraction of the clones does not appear; measured against another copy, unresolved V genes explain less than half of the discrepancy, and the remainder lacks a known reason. This sample gives approximately 69,000 clones in total; around 88% of them show up just once. 2.5% to 3% of the sample belongs to the ten largest clones. Material: CD4+ or CD8+ T cells sorted from blood, obtained in a trial of the OX40 agonist ivuxolimab. These receptors were obtained from an adult with an advanced solid tumor such as melanoma, head and neck, liver or kidney cancer.

This chain uses TRBV5-1 with TRBJ2-3; TRBD1 matches at 8 bases. After removal of 1 base from V and 2 bases from J, the junction contained 3 bases not matched to a gene. CDR3 size: 15 residues. The germline V gene encodes CDR1 SGHRS and CDR2 YFSETQ. DNA of the CDR3: TGCGCCAGCAGCTTGACAGGGGGAATCACAGATACGCAGTATTTT. Translating it yields CASSLTGGITDTQYF.

In this sample, this clone turned up a few times. This sequence joins TRBV7-2 and TRBJ2-2; D unclear. The CDR3 totals 16 residues. V shed 1 base and J shed 6 bases, with 15 bases lying between them. Germline CDR1 and CDR2: SGHTA and FQGNSA. The CDR3 region is CASSLVPPRYPGELFF. The CDR3, as DNA: TGTGCCAGCAGCTTAGTCCCTCCTCGGTACCCCGGGGAGCTGTTTTTT.

The chain carries TRBV2 and TRBJ2-1; D unresolved. CDR1 is SNHLY, CDR2 FYNNEI, per germline. The V end lost 4 bases, the J end lost 9 bases, and 10 bases lay between the germline ends. The CDR3 extends over 12 amino acids. CDR3 in DNA: TGTGCCAGCAGTGGGGAAGTCAGTGAGCAGTTCTTC. The encoded protein is CASSGEVSEQFF.

The chain carries TRBV7-6 and TRBJ2-7; 9 nucleotides align to TRBD1. The germline CDR1 and CDR2 sequences are SGHVS and FNYEAQ. J gave up 0 bases and V 5 bases, and 8 bases lay outside the gene matches. The CDR3 is 16 amino acids. The CDR3 protein is CASSPRTGVLSYEQYF. The CDR3 nucleotides read TGTGCCAGCAGCCCGCGGACAGGGGTCCTCTCCTACGAGCAGTACTTC.

The chain carries TRBV7-9 and TRBJ2-7, with 8 bases lining up with TRBD1. CDR1 and CDR2 from the germline V gene are SEHNR and FQNEAQ (reference sequence). The CDR3 is 17 residues long. V shed 5 bases, J shed 3 bases, and the junction held 15 bases outside the gene matches. CDR3 coding DNA: TGTGCCAGCAGCCCCCGACAGGGGTCAAGGGCTGGCTACGAGCAGTACTTC. Protein product: CASSPRQGSRAGYEQYF.

The V and J genes are TRBV5-4 and TRBJ2-3; D remains ambiguous. CDR1 SGHNT and CDR2 YYREEE come from the germline V gene (reference sequence). The V and J ends lost 1 base and 0 bases respectively, with 3 bases between them. The CDR3 spans 13 residues. CDR3 loop: CASSLSSTDTQYF. The CDR3 DNA follows: TGTGCCAGCAGCTTGAGCAGCACAGATACGCAGTATTTT.

This clone was recorded only once. The CDR3 loop is CASSLGTKNEKLFF. The CDR3 region has the DNA TGCGCCAGCAGCCTCGGGACAAAAAATGAAAAACTGTTTTTT. J is TRBJ1-4 and V is TRBV4-1, with a weak D call TRBD1 (6 bases). The V end was cut by 4 bases, the J end by 5 bases, with 11 bases between. Germline CDR1 is MGHRA and CDR2 is YSYEKL. The CDR3 contains 14 residues.

The chain's CDR3 is CASHRGGLAEETQYF. In nucleotides, the CDR3 is TGCGCCAGCCACCGAGGCGGGCTAGCGGAAGAGACCCAGTACTTC. The chain recombines TRBV5-1 with TRBJ2-5; 7 bases align to TRBD2. CDR1 SGHRS and CDR2 YFSETQ come from the germline V gene. The CDR3 has 15 amino acids. Germline trimming cut 7 bases from V and 3 bases from J; bases unmatched to any gene: 12.

DNA of the CDR3: TGTGCCAGCATGGCAAGGCTGGCCAAAAACATTCAGTACTTC. Its translation: CASMARLAKNIQYF. The chain joins TRBV2 to TRBJ2-4, with D uncertain. The CDR3 is 14 amino acids. Trimming shortened V by 7 bases and J by 1 base, and 11 bases separated the two germline ends. The germline CDR1 and CDR2 sequences are SNHLY and FYNNEI.

The chain recombines TRBV19 with TRBJ1-2, with D possibly matching TRBD1 (5 bases). CDR3 size: 13 residues. Trimming stripped 4 bases from V and 3 bases from J, with 9 bases between. In germline, CDR1 is LNHDA, CDR2 SQIVND (reference sequence). CDR3 DNA sequence: TGTGCCAGTAGTACCGGGGGAGACTATGGCTACACCTTC. Amino acid sequence: CASSTGGDYGYTF.

The CDR3 region is CASSTHGGVYGYTF. The CDR3 DNA sequence: TGTGCCAGCAGTACCCACGGGGGGGTCTATGGCTACACCTTC. The V gene is TRBV28, the J gene TRBJ1-2; D is perhaps TRBD1 (5 bases). V gave up 5 bases and J gave up 4 bases, with 14 bases separating them. The CDR3 loop spans 14 amino acids. Germline-derived CDR1 and CDR2 are MDHEN and SYDVKM.

The V call is TRBV7-2, the J call TRBJ2-3; 11 nucleotides align to TRBD2. Trimming at V came to 4 bases and at J to 5 bases, leaving 8 bases not matched to a gene. CDR1 is SGHTA, CDR2 FQGNSA, per germline. This CDR3 is built from 16 residues. The CDR3 protein is CASSSSGGRPGDTQYF. Written as DNA, the CDR3 is TGTGCCAGCAGCTCTAGCGGGGGGCGACCCGGAGATACGCAGTATTTT.

The genes are TRBV7-9 and TRBJ2-2, with D possibly being TRBD2 (6 bases). The germline CDR1 and CDR2 sequences are SEHNR and FQNEAQ (reference sequence). V dropped 5 bases and J dropped 4 bases, with 11 bases sitting between them. CDR3 length: 14 residues. CDR3 sequence reads: CASSPRGFTGELFF. The CDR3 DNA follows: TGTGCCAGCAGCCCCCGGGGGTTCACCGGGGAGCTGTTTTTT.

The chain couples TRBV9 to TRBJ2-2; weak D call: TRBD1 (5 bases). The ends were cut back, 3 bases at V and 6 bases at J, with 15 bases in the middle. CDR1 and CDR2 (germline): SGDLS, YYNGEE. CDR3 length: 15 amino acids. CDR3 protein: CASSEARVKSGELFF. CDR3 in DNA: TGTGCCAGCAGCGAAGCCAGGGTAAAATCCGGGGAGCTGTTTTTT.

The V call is TRBV25-1, the J call TRBJ1-6; D uncertain. Trimming removed 0 bases at V and 0 bases at J, with 0 bases between. The CDR3 is made up of 14 amino acids. In germline, CDR1 is MGHDK, CDR2 SYGVNS. In DNA, the CDR3 is TGTGCCAGCAGTGAATACTCCTATAATTCACCCCTCCACTTT. Protein sequence: CASSEYSYNSPLHF.

The chain carries TRBV11-2 and TRBJ1-1; D gene ambiguous. CDR3 length: 12 residues. Trimming removed 5 bases from V and 7 bases from J, with 11 bases in between. CDR1 and CDR2 from the germline V gene are SGHAT and FQNNGV. The CDR3 is CASSPRPYEAFF. Written as DNA, the CDR3 is TGTGCCAGCAGCCCCCGACCCTATGAAGCTTTCTTT.

The CDR3 nucleotides are TGTGCCAGCAGCTTAGTGCGGGGTGGGCACACAGATACGCAGTATTTT. Its protein product is CASSLVRGGHTDTQYF. This chain connects TRBV11-2 to TRBJ2-3; maybe TRBD2 (6 bases). The CDR3 spans 16 residues. CDR1 and CDR2 from the germline V gene are SGHAT and FQNNGV. Trimming took off 1 base at V and 2 bases at J, with 13 bases between the two ends.

The chain links TRBV6-1 to TRBJ2-2; 8 bases match TRBD1. CDR1 is MNHNS and CDR2 is SASEGT in the germline V gene. CDR3 length equals 15 residues. Trimming at V came to 0 bases and at J to 8 bases, leaving 5 bases not matched to a gene. CDR3 sequence: CASSEATGDGGELFF. DNA of the CDR3: TGTGCCAGCAGTGAAGCGACAGGGGATGGAGGGGAGCTGTTTTTT.

This clone was recorded once. DNA of the CDR3: TGTGCCAGCAGCCCCGCCCGGGTCCTAGCGGGGGGGCCGGATGAGCAGTTCTTC. Translation: CASSPARVLAGGPDEQFF. V and J are TRBV7-8 and TRBJ2-1, with TRBD2 matching over 12 bases. V was clipped by 5 bases and J by 8 bases; unmatched bases: 16. The CDR3 contains 18 residues. Germline lookup yields CDR1 SGHVS and CDR2 FQNEAQ.

The chain uses TRBV27 and TRBJ1-1; no clear D gene. The CDR3 covers 14 residues. Per germline, CDR1 MNHEY and CDR2 SMNVEV (reference sequence). V lost 0 bases and J lost 3, with 8 bases in between. The CDR3 bases are TGTGCCAGCAGTTTATCCGGGCCACACACTGAAGCTTTCTTT. Protein sequence: CASSLSGPHTEAFF.

V is TRBV19 and J is TRBJ2-1, with D tentatively TRBD1 or TRBD2 (5 bases each). The CDR3 has 16 residues. V was clipped by 4 bases and J by 10 bases, with 23 bases between them. Germline values: CDR1 LNHDA, CDR2 SQIVND (reference sequence). CDR3: CASSTVGDGGPQEQFF. The DNA for the CDR3 is TGTGCCAGTAGTACCGTGGGGGATGGGGGACCTCAAGAGCAGTTCTTC.

The V gene is TRBV7-3, the J gene TRBJ2-5, with a weak D call TRBD1 (6 bases). Germline CDR1 and CDR2: SGHTA and FQGTGA. V was shortened by 1 base and J by 5 bases, with 8 bases between the two germline ends. The length of the CDR3 is 13 residues. The CDR3: CASSLKGVETQYF. Written as DNA, the CDR3 is TGTGCCAGCAGCTTAAAGGGGGTCGAGACCCAGTACTTC.

The CDR3 protein is CASSEQADRDGADTQYF. CDR3 sequence (DNA): TGTGCCAGCAGTGAACAAGCGGACAGGGACGGGGCAGATACGCAGTATTTT. The chain joins TRBV6-1 to TRBJ2-3; 8 bases line up with TRBD1. The CDR3 has 17 amino acids. The germline V gene encodes CDR1 MNHNS and CDR2 SASEGT. Trimming at V came to 2 bases and at J to 4 bases, leaving 11 bases not matched to a gene.

The genes are TRBV5-1 and TRBJ2-1, with no clear D. Trimming cost V 1 base and J 5 bases, with 16 bases left between them. The CDR3 spans 16 residues. Germline CDR1 and CDR2: SGHRS and YFSETQ. The CDR3, as DNA: TGCGCCAGCAGCTTGCAACCACAGACTGCCCACAATGAGCAGTTCTTC. Translated: CASSLQPQTAHNEQFF.